Sequencing of this T cell receptor (beta chain) was carried out in a study of shared clonotypes between healthy human individuals. Study-wide points: Naive subsets generally exceeded memory subsets in estimated richness.

HIV-negative, healthy adults without recent acute infections or vaccinations were the donors. Caucasian adults living in Nashville, Tennessee, provided all samples. Study processing details: In the immunoSEQ data, sequences were junction-only and lacked quality scores, so filtering differed. Data came from immunoSEQ multiplex PCR; TCRdb stores just in-frame clones and leaves some out. V and J calls plus clone size are reproduced from that table; the DNA served to infer D and trimming. The sample has around 2,000,000 clones, around 95% seen once. Germline assignment: CDR1 KGHSH and CDR2 LQKENI. The V segment lost 2 bases and the J segment 5 bases; nucleotides outside the gene matches: 2. This CDR3 is 15 amino acids long. Notes on this clone: The target antigen is unknown. Other DNA sequences in the same sample also yield this CDR3.

The source material was naive CD4+ T cells sorted from blood. The subset denotes: CD45RA+ positively selected. The sequence derives from a man between 18 and 29 years old in good health. The V gene is TRBV18, the J gene TRBJ2-1, with 11 nucleotides matching TRBD2. Written as DNA, the CDR3 is TGTGCCAGCTCACCAGGACTAGCGGGTGACAATGAGCAGTTCTTC. Residues: CASSPGLAGDNEQFF.